This T cell receptor (beta chain) was captured by sequencing in a study of tumor-infiltrating lymphocytes in primary liver carcinoma. General study findings and limits: Roughly 7-25% of top clones, and no more, occurred in all five tumor regions.

Comment on this clonotype: The antigen is undetermined. An end of the junction does not agree with germline; a read error may underlie this.

The authors made TCR beta cDNA from about 500 ng total RNA with a constant-region primer. Construction of TCR beta libraries relied on three successive nested multiplex PCR rounds employing slightly modified ARM-PCR. Primers for the first two PCR rounds were TRBV1-TRBV30 forward primers and a C-beta reverse primer (roughly 10 cycles per round). One entry per CDR3 protein results from TCRdb running MiXCR on the multiplex PCR reads. The data hold around 54,000 distinct CDR3 sequences, with over 65% observed a single time. Germline CDR1 and CDR2: SQVTM and ANQGSEA. The CDR3 is 14 amino acids. Unsorted bulk tissue (20-30 mg) underwent RNA and DNA co-extraction.

This clonotype was obtained from a man aged 35 to 55 with primary liver carcinoma and hepatitis B virus infection. The sample taken for sequencing was liver tumor tissue from sampling region 2. The subset denotes: tumor region T2, inferior pole. The chain recombines TRBV29-1 with TRBJ2-7, with D perhaps TRBD1 (6 bases). The CDR3 loop is CRVITGSSPYEQYF. The CDR3 nucleotides are TGCAGAGTTATAACAGGGAGCAGCCCCTACGAGCAGTACTTT.